This TCR beta chain was captured by sequencing in a study of T cells in Graves' hyperthyroidism and ophthalmopathy. Study in general: Before any treatment, at initial diagnosis, peripheral blood was collected.

Notes on the study in general: Ophthalmopathy, as predicted by the model, came a median approximately 5.9 months after the prediction. Blood also contained most expanded thyroid clonotypes above 0.001.

Trimming took off 5 bases at V and 11 bases at J, with 7 bases between the two ends. The CDR3 is 10 amino acids. Germline CDR1 SGHAT, CDR2 FQNNGV. This clonotype was counted at least ten times. The antigen remains undetermined. The TCR beta CDR3 regions underwent amplification using RNA transcripts as the source. Initially, a first-round RT-PCR of the TCR CDR3 employed the HTBI primer set. Via MiXCR, TCRdb re-called the multiplex PCR reads, giving one row per CDR3 protein. The repertoire holds 600,000 to 750,000 distinct CDR3 sequences, roughly a sixth seen once, with 15% to 17% in the top ten. Used for diagnoses were clinical symptoms, serum thyroxine and TRAb, thyroid ultrasound and orbital computed tomography.

The source of this sequence is a man aged 45 to 65 with Graves' hyperthyroidism. V usage is TRBV11-2 and J usage is TRBJ2-1, with unresolved D. The sample consisted of blood. Here the CDR3 DNA reads TGTGCCAGCAGCCCCCCAAAGCAGTTCTTC. This translates into CASSPPKQFF.